This T cell receptor beta chain was found in a study of cytomegalovirus exposure and HLA in healthy donors. Study overall: Early release data held about 85 million unique TCRs from HLA-typed donors.

V lost 1 base, J lost 3 bases, and 15 bases lay in between. CDR3 size: 16 residues. Germline CDR1 MGHRA, CDR2 YSYEKL. PCR was performed using 60 Vbeta and 13 Jbeta primers. Method: immunoSEQ multiplex PCR; TCRdb's copy keeps in-frame clones and lacks some. The sample is made up of 130,000 to 150,000 clones, and the top ten hold about 0.96% of it. This clonotype was sampled from a male donor in good health and CMV-seronegative. The material sequenced was PBMCs. The rearrangement links TRBV4-1 to TRBJ2-5, with D tentatively TRBD2 (6 bases). The CDR3 DNA sequence: TGCGCCAGCAGCCAAGCGGACCTGCGGGGAAAAGAGACCCAGTACTTC. Amino acid sequence: CASSQADLRGKETQYF.